The entry that follows covers one T cell receptor (beta chain) sequence. What it binds is not known. Definition of naive CD8+ T cells rested on a CD45RO-CCR7+CD27+CD95- profile. Through 5' RACE with UMI labels, the TRB cDNA libraries were prepared. TCRdb reprocessed the 5' RACE reads, with one entry per CDR3 protein and no DNA. This table lists some 140,000 distinct CDR3 sequences. This sample is part of a study of CXCR3-negative and CXCR3-positive naive CD8 T cells. General study results and limits: The study found comparably high diversity in both naive subsets and much lower diversity in memory CD8+ cells. CXCR3-positive naive cells carried more hydrophobic TRB CDR3s than CXCR3-negative ones. With respect to TRBV-TRBJ usage, naive CXCR3-negative and CXCR3-positive cells were similar; memory differed.

This CDR3 is built from 14 residues. Germline values: CDR1 SGHRS, CDR2 YFSETQ. The sequence came from a human donor in good health. Some clones in this sample may be carry-over from other donors' samples. The J gene is TRBJ2-7, the V gene TRBV5-1; absent DNA, TCRdb's TRBD1 call cannot be checked. Input material: naive CXCR3+ CD8+ T cells from blood. Subset defined: CD45RO-CCR7+CD27+CD95- naive CD8+ T cells expressing CXCR3 (TNR3+). The CDR3 here is CASSTRTGEYEQYF.